This T cell receptor (beta chain) was observed in a study of blood T cell repertoires in COVID-19. Overall study context: There were acute and convalescent COVID-19 samples, and they came from the United States, Italy and Spain. Nucleic acid was either cDNA or gDNA, and it came from T cells, B-cell-depleted T cells, or PBMCs.

Clones were read by immunoSEQ multiplex PCR, and TCRdb kept only the in-frame ones, dropping some. This table holds 160,000 or so clones, 80% to 90% found once. Donors of Cohort 3 who recovered were those that had two negative PCRs, clearance, or symptom resolution. The sequence derives from a man aged 45-65 years who had recovered from COVID-19. Source material: PBMCs or T cells enriched from blood (not recorded which).

CDR3 coding DNA: TGTGCCAGCAGCTTGAGGGGGACAGGGCCCACCGGGGAGCTGTTTTTT. Translating gives CASSLRGTGPTGELFF. The chain recombines TRBV11-2 with TRBJ2-2, with 9 bases lining up with TRBD1. The CDR3 spans 16 residues. Germline V gene sequence: CDR1 SGHAT, CDR2 FQNNGV. The trim removed 3 bases at V and 4 bases at J, leaving 6 bases unmatched.